These 9 T cell receptor beta chains were sequenced from one sample in a study of OX40 agonist ivuxolimab in advanced cancers. Sequenced by immunoSEQ multiplex PCR; TCRdb stores in-frame clones only, minus some. The top ten clones hold 6.9% of a sample with tens of thousands of clones, more than 70% of them seen once. The input for sequencing was CD4+ or CD8+ T cells sorted from blood, taken in a trial of the OX40 agonist ivuxolimab. Receptors were obtained from an adult with an advanced solid tumor such as melanoma, head and neck, liver or kidney cancer.

On this clone itself: A read error may account for a junction end that differs from germline. V and J are TRBV7-7 and TRBJ2-5; 11 bases match TRBD2. The CDR3 length is 16 residues. Germline V gives CDR1 SSHAT, CDR2 FNYEAQ (reference sequence). The CDR3 DNA reads TGTGCTAGCAGCTCCGGACTAGCGGGCCGACAAGAGACCCAGTACTTC. Translating gives CASSSGLAGRQETQYF.

V gene TRBV7-9 combines with J gene TRBJ2-2; weak D call: TRBD2 (6 bases). Trimming left V 4 bases short and J 7 bases short, with 13 bases between. The CDR3 has 14 amino acids. CDR1 is SEHNR and CDR2 is FQNEAQ in the germline V gene (reference sequence). In DNA form, the CDR3 reads TGTGCCAGCAGCTCCCGGGACTCTCTCGGGGAGCTGTTTTTT. Amino acids: CASSSRDSLGELFF. The entire variable domain, with the rest obtained from reference TRBV7-9 and TRBJ2-2, is as follows: DTGVSQNPRHKITKRGQNVTFRCDPISEHNRLYWYRQTLGQGPEFLTYFQNEAQLEKSRLLSDRFSAERPKGSFSTLEIQRTEQGDSAMYLCASSSRDSLGELFFGEGSRLTVL.

The chain couples TRBV7-2 to TRBJ2-4; 7 nucleotides match TRBD2. Germline CDR1 and CDR2: SGHTA and FQGNSA. V lost 1 base and J lost 0; bases outside the gene matches: 12. This CDR3 has 19 residues. CDR3 residues: CASSLDLVQRGGAKNIQYF. The CDR3 DNA reads TGTGCCAGCAGCTTAGATCTGGTACAGCGGGGCGGAGCCAAAAACATTCAGTACTTC.

This rearrangement joins TRBV12-1 to TRBJ2-5; the table names TRBD1, a call not compared with the DNA. TRBV12-1 is classified as a pseudogene. This CDR3 contains 17 residues. CDR3 region: CASSFPPRDRDRETQYF. CDR3 coding DNA: TGTGCCAGCAGCTTTCCGCCCCGGGACAGGGACAGAGAGACCCAGTACTTC.

This clone has a handful of counts. This chain links TRBV7-9 with TRBJ1-4; D may be TRBD1 (5 bases). Germline V gives CDR1 SEHNR, CDR2 FQNEAQ (reference sequence). Between the trimmed V and J ends, which lost 5 bases and 1 base, there was a span of 11 bases. The length of the CDR3 is 15 residues. The CDR3 is CASSPRQRTNEKLFF. Written as DNA, the CDR3 is TGTGCCAGCAGCCCCCGACAGAGAACTAATGAAAAACTGTTTTTT. The whole variable domain, remainder taken from reference TRBV7-9 and TRBJ1-4, is DTGVSQNPRHKITKRGQNVTFRCDPISEHNRLYWYRQTLGQGPEFLTYFQNEAQLEKSRLLSDRFSAERPKGSFSTLEIQRTEQGDSAMYLCASSPRQRTNEKLFFGSGTQLSVL.

The chain uses TRBV29-1 and TRBJ1-2, with D maybe TRBD1 (6 bases). Germline lookup yields CDR1 SQVTM and CDR2 ANQGSEA. The germline V and J ends were trimmed by 7 bases and 8 bases, with 14 bases remaining between them. This CDR3 has 11 amino acids. The CDR3 reads CSGGWGAGYTF. The CDR3, as DNA: TGCAGCGGGGGTTGGGGGGCGGGCTACACCTTC.

This clone was seen a few times. This rearrangement joins TRBV2 to TRBJ1-5; D may be TRBD1 (5 bases). Looked up from germline, CDR1 is SNHLY and CDR2 is FYNNEI. The CDR3 runs to 14 residues. The ends were cut back, 3 bases at V and 0 bases at J, with 6 bases in the middle. The CDR3 loop is CASSEGHSNQPQHF. CDR3 nucleotides: TGTGCCAGCAGTGAGGGGCATAGCAATCAGCCCCAGCATTTT.

The V gene is TRBV18, the J gene TRBJ2-3; TRBD2 matches 9 bases. Germline trimming cut 6 bases from V and 2 bases from J; bases unmatched to any gene: 6. The CDR3 covers 15 residues. Germline-derived CDR1 and CDR2 are KGHSH and LQKENI. CDR3 sequence: CASSPTSGYTDTQYF. The CDR3 DNA is TGTGCCAGCTCTCCTACTAGCGGGTACACAGATACGCAGTATTTT.

The V gene is TRBV28, the J gene TRBJ1-2; D gene uncertain. The CDR3 totals 13 residues. V lost 8 bases to trimming and J lost 1 base, with 11 bases between them. Per the germline V gene, CDR1 is MDHEN and CDR2 is SYDVKM. CDR3 in amino acids: CASSITVNYGYTF. DNA of the CDR3: TGTGCCAGCTCAATCACAGTTAACTATGGCTACACCTTC.